This T cell receptor beta chain was documented in a study of T cell repertoires in cytomegalovirus infection (dated by TCRdb to about 2019). In terms of the full investigation: Recently identified HLA-C-restricted CMV epitopes, whose presentation resists viral immunomodulation, were targeted by peptide stimulations together with well-studied HLA-B-restricted epitopes. Donor HLA type was relevant to the analysis, because carriage of CMV infection together with the matching HLA type was indicated by public TCR beta signatures.

Interpreted using the paper, the treatment or condition label stands for: in vitro stimulation with specific CMV peptide epitopes to enrich CMV-specific T cells. Instrument on record: Illumina HiSeq 1500. The public sequencing data were trimmed at Q25 with fastp and processed into clonotypes with MiXCR by TCRdb, which kept only in-frame beta chains. Each entry merges the rows of one CDR3 protein and shows their most common DNA and genes. This sample has around 430,000 distinct CDR3 sequences in its table, and about 39% of those were observed once. The top ten clonotypes cover roughly two fifths of the sample. This clonotype has more than one count but fewer than ten. Its antigen has not been determined. Per-nucleotide qualities are absent, and no much larger clonotype sits a single base away. Broad study findings and their caveats: Carriers of CMV infection plus the relevant HLA type were discriminated by the cumulative frequency of public TCR beta family members in the study cohort and in an independent 352-donor cohort. In the ex vivo response, HLA-C-restricted CMV-specific TCR beta clonotypes were dominant, and in two of eight donors the single most frequent clonotype came from this HLA-C-restricted group.

CDR3 length: 14 amino acids, cysteine to phenylalanine. Only the CDR3 DNA is retained, 42 bases long and in frame from the first base. V is pared back by 4 bases and J by 0 bases, with 10 bases lying between the germline termini. The source was cultured PBMCs, collected from culture after CMV antigen stimulation. This receptor was obtained from a human donor in good health (CMV status not recorded). Some clones in this sample may be carry-over from other donors' samples. This chain joins TRBV12-3 or TRBV12-4 to TRBJ2-7, with no confidently assigned D gene. The CDR3 protein: CASSSHASSYEQYF. At the DNA level, the sequence is TGTGCCAGCAGTTCCCATGCGAGCTCCTACGAGCAGTACTTC.